This TCR beta chain was documented in a study of long-term antiretroviral therapy in people with HIV (dated by TCRdb to between 2021 and 2024). The immunoSEQ hsTCRB v3.0 assay was used at survey level resolution to sequence the TRB variable region. TCRdb mirrors the immuneACCESS table, restricted to in-frame sequences. Some clones are absent from its copies; in checked studies, under half trace to an unresolved V gene, and the reason for the others is unknown. This sample holds about 31,000 clones; about nine tenths were observed only once. In total, the top ten clones hold under 7.5% of the sample. Here the sequenced sample was unsorted PBMCs, taken roughly 5 years before starting antiretroviral therapy. The receptors shown here come from a man between 45 and 60 years old with HIV.

This chain joins TRBV27 and TRBJ2-5, with 11 bases identical to TRBD2. This CDR3 is built from 16 residues. V lost 1 base and J lost 2; bases outside the gene matches: 3. Germline assignment: CDR1 MNHEY and CDR2 SMNVEV (reference sequence). CDR3 nucleotide sequence: TGTGCCAGCAGTTTATATAGCGGGGGGGCTCAAGAGACCCAGTACTTC. As protein: CASSLYSGGAQETQYF.